By share, the clone carrying this T cell receptor beta chain counts as medium-sized. Its antigen is unknown. Adaptor-ligated barcode primers were used to amplify TRBV12-4/TRBJ1-2 clonotypes. TCRdb redid the calling of the multiplex PCR reads with MiXCR, one entry per CDR3 protein. The table lists 1,100 to 1,500 distinct CDR3 sequences, roughly 16% of them singletons. Naive CD4+ cells had CD25+ Tregs removed. The CDR3 totals 14 residues. The V gene end was trimmed by 6 bases and the J gene end by 7 bases; junction bases not matched to a gene: 10. Study-wide results and limits: Greatest tumor Treg TCR overlap was with tumor naive CD4+ cells. Tumor memory CD4+ T cell TCR gene usage clustered with blood and lymph node memory CD4+ cells and lymph node naive CD4+ cells. Naive CD4+ cells shared approximately 14% of tumor Treg sequences.

V usage is TRBV12-3 or TRBV12-4 and J usage is TRBJ1-2; 8 bases are a match to TRBD1. The source of this sequence is a female donor with breast cancer. Sequencing used naive CD4+ T cells sorted from blood. Subset meaning: naive CD4+ T cells, CD4+CD45RA+CD25-. CDR3 sequence reads: CASSSGQGVRGYTF. The CDR3 DNA reads TGTGCCAGCAGCTCAGGACAGGGAGTACGTGGCTACACCTTC.